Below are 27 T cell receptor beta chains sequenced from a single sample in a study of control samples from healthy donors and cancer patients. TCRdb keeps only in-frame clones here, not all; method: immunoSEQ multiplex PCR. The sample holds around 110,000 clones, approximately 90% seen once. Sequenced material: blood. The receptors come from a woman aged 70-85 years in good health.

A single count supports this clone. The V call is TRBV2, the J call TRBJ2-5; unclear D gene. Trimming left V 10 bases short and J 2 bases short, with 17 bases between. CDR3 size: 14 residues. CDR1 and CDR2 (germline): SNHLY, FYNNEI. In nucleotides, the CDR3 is TGTGCCACCTCGACGTTGCGTCCACAAGAGACCCAGTACTTC. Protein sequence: CATSTLRPQETQYF.

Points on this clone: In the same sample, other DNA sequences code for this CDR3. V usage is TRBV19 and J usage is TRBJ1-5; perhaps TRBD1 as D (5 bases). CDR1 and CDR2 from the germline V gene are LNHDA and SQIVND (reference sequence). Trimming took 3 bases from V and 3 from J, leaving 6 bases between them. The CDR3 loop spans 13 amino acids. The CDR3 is CASSIGTNQPQHF. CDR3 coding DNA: TGTGCCAGTAGTATCGGGACCAATCAGCCCCAGCATTTT.

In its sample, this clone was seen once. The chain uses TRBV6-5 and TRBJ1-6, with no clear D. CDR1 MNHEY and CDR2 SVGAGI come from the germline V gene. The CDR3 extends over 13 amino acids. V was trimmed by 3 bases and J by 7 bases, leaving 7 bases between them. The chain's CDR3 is CASSYDTNSPLHF. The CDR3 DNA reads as TGTGCCAGCAGTTATGACACGAATTCACCCCTCCACTTT.

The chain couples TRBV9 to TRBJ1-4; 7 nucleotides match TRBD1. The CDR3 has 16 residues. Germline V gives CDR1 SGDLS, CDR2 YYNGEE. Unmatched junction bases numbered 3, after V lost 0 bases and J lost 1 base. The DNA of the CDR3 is TGTGCCAGCAGCGTAGAAAGGGACAGAACTAATGAAAAACTGTTTTTT. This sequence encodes CASSVERDRTNEKLFF.

The CDR3 reads CASNQGVGGYTF. CDR3 DNA: TGTGCCAGCAATCAGGGGGTCGGTGGCTACACCTTC. The V call is TRBV6-5, the J call TRBJ1-2; 7 bases match TRBD1. Germline assignment: CDR1 MNHEY and CDR2 SVGAGI. The ends lost 7 bases at V and 7 bases at J; junction bases unmatched: 6. CDR3 size: 12 residues.

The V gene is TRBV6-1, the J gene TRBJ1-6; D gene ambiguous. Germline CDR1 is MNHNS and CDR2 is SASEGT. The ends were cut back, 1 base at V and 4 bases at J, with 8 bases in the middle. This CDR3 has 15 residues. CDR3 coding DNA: TGTGCCAGCAGTGAAGAGGGAAGTTATAATTCACCCCTCCACTTT. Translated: CASSEEGSYNSPLHF.

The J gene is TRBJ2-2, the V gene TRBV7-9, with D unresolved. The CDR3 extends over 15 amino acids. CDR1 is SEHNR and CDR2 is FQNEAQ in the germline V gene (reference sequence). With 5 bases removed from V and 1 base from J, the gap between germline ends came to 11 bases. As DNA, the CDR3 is TGTGCCAGCAGCCAAAGGATAATGAACACCGGGGAGCTGTTTTTT. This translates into CASSQRIMNTGELFF.

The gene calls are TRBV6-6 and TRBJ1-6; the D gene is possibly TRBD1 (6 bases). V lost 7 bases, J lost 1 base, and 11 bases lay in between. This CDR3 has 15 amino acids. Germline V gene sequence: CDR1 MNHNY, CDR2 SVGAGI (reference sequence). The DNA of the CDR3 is TGTGCCAGCACATCCACAGGGTCCTATAATTCACCCCTCCACTTT. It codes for CASTSTGSYNSPLHF.

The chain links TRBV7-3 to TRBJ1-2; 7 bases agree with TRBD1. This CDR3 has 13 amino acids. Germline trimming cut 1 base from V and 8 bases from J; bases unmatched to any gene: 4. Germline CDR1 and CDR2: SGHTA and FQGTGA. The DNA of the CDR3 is TGTGCCAGCAGCTTAAGAGGGGGCGAAGGCTACACCTTC. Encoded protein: CASSLRGGEGYTF. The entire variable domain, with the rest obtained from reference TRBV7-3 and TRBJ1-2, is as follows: GAGVSQTPSNKVTEKGKYVELRCDPISGHTALYWYRQSLGQGPEFLIYFQGTGAADDSGLPNDRFFAVRPEGSVSTLKIQRTERGDSAVYLCASSLRGGEGYTFGSGTRLTVV.

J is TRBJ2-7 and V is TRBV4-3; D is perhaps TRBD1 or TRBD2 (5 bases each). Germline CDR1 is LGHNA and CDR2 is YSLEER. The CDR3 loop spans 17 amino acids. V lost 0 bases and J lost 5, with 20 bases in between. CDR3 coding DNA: TGCGCCAGCAGCCAAGATTACGGGGCGGCAGGGTTCGACGAGCAGTACTTC. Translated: CASSQDYGAAGFDEQYF.

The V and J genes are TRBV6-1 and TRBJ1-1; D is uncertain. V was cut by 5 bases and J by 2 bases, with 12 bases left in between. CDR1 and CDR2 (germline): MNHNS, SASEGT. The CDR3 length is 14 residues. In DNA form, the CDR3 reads TGTGCCAGCAGTAGGAGGGTAGGAAACACTGAAGCTTTCTTT. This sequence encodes CASSRRVGNTEAFF.

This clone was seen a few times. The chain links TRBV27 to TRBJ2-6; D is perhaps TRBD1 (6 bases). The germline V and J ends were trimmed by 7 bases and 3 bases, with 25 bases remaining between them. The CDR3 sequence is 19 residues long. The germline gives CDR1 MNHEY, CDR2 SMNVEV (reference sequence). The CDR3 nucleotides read TGTGCCAGCACCCTAAAGTCCTCAGGGGCGTTTGATGGGGCCAACGTCCTGACTTTC. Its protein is CASTLKSSGAFDGANVLTF.

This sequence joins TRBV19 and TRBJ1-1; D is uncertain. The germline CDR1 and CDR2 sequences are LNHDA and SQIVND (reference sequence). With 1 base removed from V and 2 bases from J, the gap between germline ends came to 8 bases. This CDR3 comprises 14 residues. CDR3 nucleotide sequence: TGTGCCAGTAGTATAGGGGTTTCTAACACTGAAGCTTTCTTT. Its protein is CASSIGVSNTEAFF.

In DNA form, the CDR3 reads TGTGCCAGCAGCTTGGTGGGCAGGAACTATGGCTACACCTTC. This gives the protein CASSLVGRNYGYTF. The chain carries TRBV5-4 and TRBJ1-2; no firm D call. The CDR3 totals 14 residues. Trimming took 0 bases from V and 2 from J, leaving 8 bases between them. Germline V lookup: CDR1 SGHNT, CDR2 YYREEE (reference sequence). Complete variable domain (other parts from reference TRBV5-4 and TRBJ1-2): ETGVTQSPTHLIKTRGQQVTLRCSSQSGHNTVSWYQQALGQGPQFIFQYYREEENGRGNFPPRFSGLQFPNYSSELNVNALELDDSALYLCASSLVGRNYGYTFGSGTRLTVV.

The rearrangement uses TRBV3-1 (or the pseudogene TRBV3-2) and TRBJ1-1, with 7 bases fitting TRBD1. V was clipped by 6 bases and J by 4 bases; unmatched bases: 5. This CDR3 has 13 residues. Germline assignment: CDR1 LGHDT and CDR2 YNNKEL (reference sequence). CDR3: CASSKDRATEAFF. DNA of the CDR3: TGTGCCAGCAGTAAAGACAGGGCCACTGAAGCTTTCTTT.

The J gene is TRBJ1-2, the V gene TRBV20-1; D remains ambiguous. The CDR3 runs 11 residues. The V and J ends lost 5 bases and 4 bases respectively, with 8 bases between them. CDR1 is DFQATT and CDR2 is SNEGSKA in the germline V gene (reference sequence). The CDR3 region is CSAGEGYGYTF. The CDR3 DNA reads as TGCAGTGCTGGGGAGGGCTATGGCTACACCTTC.

The CDR3 sequence is CASSYSYSTDTQYF. In DNA form, the CDR3 reads TGTGCCAGCAGTTACTCTTACAGCACAGATACGCAGTATTTT. J is TRBJ2-3 and V is TRBV6-5; D ambiguous. The V end was cut by 0 bases, the J end by 0 bases, with 4 bases between. Germline V gives CDR1 MNHEY, CDR2 SVGAGI. The CDR3 covers 14 residues.

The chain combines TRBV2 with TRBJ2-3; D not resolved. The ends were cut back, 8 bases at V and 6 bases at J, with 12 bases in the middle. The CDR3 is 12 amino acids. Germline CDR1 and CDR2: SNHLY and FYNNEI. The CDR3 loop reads CASRPPVDTQYF. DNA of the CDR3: TGTGCCAGCCGTCCCCCGGTGGATACGCAGTATTTT.

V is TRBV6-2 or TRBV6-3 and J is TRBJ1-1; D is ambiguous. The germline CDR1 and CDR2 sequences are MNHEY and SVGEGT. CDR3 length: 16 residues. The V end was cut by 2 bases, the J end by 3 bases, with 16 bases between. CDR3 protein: CASSYMASRSDTEAFF. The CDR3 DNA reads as TGTGCCAGCAGTTACATGGCCAGCCGTTCGGACACTGAAGCTTTCTTT.

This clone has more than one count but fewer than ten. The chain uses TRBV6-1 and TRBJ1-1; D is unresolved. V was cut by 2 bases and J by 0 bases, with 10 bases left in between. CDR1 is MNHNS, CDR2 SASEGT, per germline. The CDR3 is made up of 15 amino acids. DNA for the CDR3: TGTGCCAGCAGTGAACAGGCGGGTTTGAACACTGAAGCTTTCTTT. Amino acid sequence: CASSEQAGLNTEAFF.

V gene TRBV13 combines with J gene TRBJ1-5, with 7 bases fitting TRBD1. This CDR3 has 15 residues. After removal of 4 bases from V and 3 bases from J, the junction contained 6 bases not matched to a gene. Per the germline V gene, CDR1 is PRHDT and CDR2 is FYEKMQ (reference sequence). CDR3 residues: CASSSRQGYNQPQHF. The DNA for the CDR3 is TGTGCCAGCAGCTCCCGACAGGGCTACAATCAGCCCCAGCATTTT.

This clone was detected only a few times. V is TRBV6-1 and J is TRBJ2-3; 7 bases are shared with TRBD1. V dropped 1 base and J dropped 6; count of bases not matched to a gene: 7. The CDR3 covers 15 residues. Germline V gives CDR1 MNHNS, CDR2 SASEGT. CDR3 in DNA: TGTGCCAGCAGTGAAGGAGGGGGCTTATCCGATACGCAGTATTTT. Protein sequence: CASSEGGGLSDTQYF.

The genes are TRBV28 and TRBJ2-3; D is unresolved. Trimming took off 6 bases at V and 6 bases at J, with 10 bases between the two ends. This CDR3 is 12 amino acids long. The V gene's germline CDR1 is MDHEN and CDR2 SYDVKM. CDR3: CASRTEMDTQYF. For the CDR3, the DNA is TGTGCCAGCAGGACTGAGATGGATACGCAGTATTTT.

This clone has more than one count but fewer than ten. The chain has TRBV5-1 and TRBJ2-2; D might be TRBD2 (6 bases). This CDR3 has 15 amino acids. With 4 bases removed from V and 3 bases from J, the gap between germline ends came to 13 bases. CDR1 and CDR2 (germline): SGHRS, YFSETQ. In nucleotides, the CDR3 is TGCGCCAGCAGCCGAGGCGGGGACCACACCGGGGAGCTGTTTTTT. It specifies CASSRGGDHTGELFF.

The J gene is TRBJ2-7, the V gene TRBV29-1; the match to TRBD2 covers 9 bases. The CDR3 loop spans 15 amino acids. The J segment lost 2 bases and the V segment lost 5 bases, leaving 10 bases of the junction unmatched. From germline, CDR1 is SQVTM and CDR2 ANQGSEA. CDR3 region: CSVLQLAGKTYEQYF. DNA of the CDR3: TGCAGCGTTCTCCAGCTAGCGGGGAAGACCTACGAGCAGTACTTC.

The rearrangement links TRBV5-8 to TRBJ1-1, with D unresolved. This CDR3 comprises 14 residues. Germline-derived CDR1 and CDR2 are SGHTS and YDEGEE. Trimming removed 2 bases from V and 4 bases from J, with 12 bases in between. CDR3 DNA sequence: TGTGCCAGCAGCTTTTCCGGGAGAACCACTGAAGCTTTCTTT. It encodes CASSFSGRTTEAFF.

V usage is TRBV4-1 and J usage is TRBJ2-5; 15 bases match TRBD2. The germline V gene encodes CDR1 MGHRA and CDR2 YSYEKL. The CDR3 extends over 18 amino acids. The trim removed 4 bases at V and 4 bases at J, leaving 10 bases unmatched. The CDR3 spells CASSPRTSGGDWGETQYF. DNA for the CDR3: TGCGCCAGCAGCCCGAGGACTAGCGGGGGGGATTGGGGAGAGACCCAGTACTTC.